What follows describes a single T cell receptor beta chain. Its cognate antigen has yet to be identified. A read error may account for a junction end that differs from germline. The data stem from a study of OX40 agonist ivuxolimab in advanced cancers. Context from the whole study: The costimulatory receptor OX40 (CD134) was targeted by ivuxolimab, a fully human IgG2 agonistic monoclonal antibody. Prior anti-PD-1, anti-PD-L1 or anti-CTLA-4 therapy was permitted, and 30% to 45% of dose-escalation patients had received checkpoint inhibitors. A male proportion of roughly 80% and a mean age of approximately 62 years, ranging from about 23 to 90, were recorded for the dose-escalation cohort. The paper covers the monotherapy dose-escalation part of the phase I ivuxolimab trial, which included N of about 50 patients. Three dose-escalation patients achieved partial responses, one with hepatocellular carcinoma and two with cutaneous melanoma. Of the approximately 53 patients in dose escalation, around 20 had hepatocellular carcinoma, around 15 had melanoma, 9 had renal cell carcinoma and 9 had head and neck cancer. Intravenous ivuxolimab was administered to patients every 2 weeks at six dose levels: 0.01, 0.1, 0.3, 1.5, 3 and 10 mg/kg. Peripheral TCRbeta sequencing was intended to test whether TCR sequence diversity was altered and clonal T-cell expansion was caused by ivuxolimab.

Counted from cysteine to phenylalanine, this CDR3 has 11 amino acids. Left in the record is the CDR3 DNA by itself, 33 bases read in frame from the first base. Sequences SGHDT (CDR1) and YYEEEE (CDR2) are obtained from the germline V gene. Beyond this particular receptor, the publication reports: After ivuxolimab, more expanded clones were found on average in CD8+ T cells than in CD4+ T cells. The antigen specificity of the clonally expanded peripheral T cells was not determined. Clonal expansion of both CD4+ and CD8+ blood T cells was observed from baseline to week 6 at doses 0.1 to 3.0 mg/kg. In partial responders in the 0.1-3.0 mg/kg groups, normalized peripheral clonal expansion was found to be among the lowest, especially among CD8+ T cells. Low levels of normalized T-cell clonal expansion were also seen in some nonresponding patients.

Patients with a history of autoimmune disease or receiving systemic immunosuppression were excluded from the trial. Peripheral blood for TCR sequencing was drawn from every dose cohort at baseline, at cycle 4 day 1 and at cycle 7 day 1. The samples were drawn from a first-in-human, open-label, multicenter phase I dose-escalation trial of ivuxolimab. The trial enrolled adults with locally advanced or metastatic head and neck squamous cell, hepatocellular, melanoma or renal cell carcinoma. Before TCR sequencing, CD4+ T cells and CD8+ T cells were sorted from peripheral blood as separate populations. To sequence the TCRbeta CDR3 region, genomic DNA was isolated from the sorted cells. TCRbeta CDR3 regions were sequenced using the immunoSEQ Assay. The source is immuneACCESS, and TCRdb retained only in-frame sequences with V and J called. Part of the clones is not carried over; for the studies checked, unresolved V genes explain less than half of this, and the remainder is unexplained. The sample table records more than 90,000 clones; about four fifths of these occur just once. The ten largest clones capture approximately 5% of the sample.

The receptor was isolated from an adult with an advanced solid tumor such as melanoma, head and neck, liver or kidney cancer. The starting material was CD4+ or CD8+ T cells sorted from blood, obtained in a trial of the OX40 agonist ivuxolimab. This sequence uses TRBV5-6 and TRBJ2-1, and TRBD1 may be the D gene, going by 5 matching bases. The nucleotides are TGTGCCAGCAGCTTGGGGTGGACAAAAATCTTC. It specifies CASSLGWTKIF.